This T cell receptor (beta chain) was recovered during a study of T cell repertoires in cytomegalovirus infection. Study context: An indication of both CMV infection and matching HLA type came from public TCR beta signatures.

TCRdb re-analysed the reads in MiXCR, keeping a single row per CDR3 protein. Here the sample spans 650,000 to 900,000 distinct CDR3 sequences, approximately 32% being singletons. Germline-derived CDR1 and CDR2 are MNHNS and SASEGT. This CDR3 has 14 amino acids. The trim removed 2 bases at V and 8 bases at J, leaving 5 bases unmatched. Regarding the study as a whole: CMV-specific TCR beta clonotypes restricted by HLA-C were the ones dominating the ex vivo response. Accumulated public TCR beta family frequency recognized individuals carrying CMV together with the relevant HLA.

This clonotype showed up just a few times. No antigen is known for it. Material: cultured CD8+ T cells from PBMCs, obtained from culture after CMV antigen stimulation. J is TRBJ2-1 and V is TRBV6-1; 8 bases line up with TRBD2. This receptor was taken from a human donor in good health (CMV status not recorded). Some clones in this sample may be carry-over from other donors' samples. The CDR3 loop is CASSELAGWDEQFF. In DNA form, the CDR3 reads TGTGCCAGCAGTGAATTAGCGGGGTGGGATGAGCAGTTCTTC.